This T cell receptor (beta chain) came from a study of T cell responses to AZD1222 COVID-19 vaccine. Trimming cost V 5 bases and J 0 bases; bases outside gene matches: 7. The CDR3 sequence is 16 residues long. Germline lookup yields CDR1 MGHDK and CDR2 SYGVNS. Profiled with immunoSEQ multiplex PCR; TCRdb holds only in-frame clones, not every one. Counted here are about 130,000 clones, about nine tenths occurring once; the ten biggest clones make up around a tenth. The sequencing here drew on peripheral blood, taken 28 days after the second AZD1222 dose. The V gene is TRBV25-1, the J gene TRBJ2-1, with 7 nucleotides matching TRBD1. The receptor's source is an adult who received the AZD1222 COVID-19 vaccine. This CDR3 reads CASSRPGQSSYNEQFF. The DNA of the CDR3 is TGTGCCAGCAGTCGGCCGGGACAGAGCTCCTACAATGAGCAGTTCTTC.